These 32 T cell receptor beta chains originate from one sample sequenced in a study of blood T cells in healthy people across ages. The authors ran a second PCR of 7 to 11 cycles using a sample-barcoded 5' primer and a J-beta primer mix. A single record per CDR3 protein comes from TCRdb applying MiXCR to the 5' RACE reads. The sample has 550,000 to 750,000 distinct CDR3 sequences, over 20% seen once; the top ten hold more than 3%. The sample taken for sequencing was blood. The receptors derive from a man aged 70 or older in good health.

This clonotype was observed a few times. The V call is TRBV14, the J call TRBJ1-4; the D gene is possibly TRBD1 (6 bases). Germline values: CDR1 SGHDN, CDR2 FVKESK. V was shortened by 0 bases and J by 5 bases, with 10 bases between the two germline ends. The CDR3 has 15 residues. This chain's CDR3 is CASSQDLGGNEKLFF. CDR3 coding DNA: TGTGCCAGCAGCCAAGATCTCGGGGGCAATGAAAAACTGTTTTTT.

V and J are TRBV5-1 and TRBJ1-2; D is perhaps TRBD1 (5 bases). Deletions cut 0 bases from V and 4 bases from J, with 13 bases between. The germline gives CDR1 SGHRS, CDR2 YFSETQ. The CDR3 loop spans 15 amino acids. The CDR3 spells CASSLDTGGSYGYTF. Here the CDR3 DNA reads TGCGCCAGCAGCTTGGATACGGGGGGATCCTATGGCTACACCTTC.

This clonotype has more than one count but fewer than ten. CDR3 amino acids: CATSDSRLAVSTDTQYF. CDR3 nucleotides: TGTGCCACCAGTGATTCCCGACTAGCGGTGAGCACAGATACGCAGTATTTT. The V and J genes are TRBV24-1 and TRBJ2-3; 9 bases fit TRBD2. Per germline, CDR1 KGHDR and CDR2 SFDVKD. The CDR3 contains 17 residues. J was trimmed by 0 bases and V by 2 bases; bases with no gene match: 5.

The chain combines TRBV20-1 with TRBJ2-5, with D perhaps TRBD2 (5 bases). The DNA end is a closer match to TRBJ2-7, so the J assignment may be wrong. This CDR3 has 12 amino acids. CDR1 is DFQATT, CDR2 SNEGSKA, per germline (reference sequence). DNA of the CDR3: TGCAGTGCTAGAGATCTCGGGGTCGAGCAGTACTTC. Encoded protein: CSARDLGVEQYF.

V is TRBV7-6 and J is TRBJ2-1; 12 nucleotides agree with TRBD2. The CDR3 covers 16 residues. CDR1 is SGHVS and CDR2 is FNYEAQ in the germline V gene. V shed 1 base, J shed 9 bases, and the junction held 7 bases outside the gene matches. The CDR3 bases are TGTGCCAGCAGCTTAGGGACTAGCGGGACTTGGACTGAGCAGTTCTTC. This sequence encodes CASSLGTSGTWTEQFF.

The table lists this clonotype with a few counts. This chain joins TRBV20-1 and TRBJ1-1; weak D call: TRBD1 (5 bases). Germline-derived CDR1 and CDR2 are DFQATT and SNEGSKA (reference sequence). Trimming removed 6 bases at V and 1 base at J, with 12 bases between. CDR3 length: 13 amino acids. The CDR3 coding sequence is TGCAGTGCAAACGGCCAGGGGAACACTGAAGCTTTCTTT. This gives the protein CSANGQGNTEAFF.

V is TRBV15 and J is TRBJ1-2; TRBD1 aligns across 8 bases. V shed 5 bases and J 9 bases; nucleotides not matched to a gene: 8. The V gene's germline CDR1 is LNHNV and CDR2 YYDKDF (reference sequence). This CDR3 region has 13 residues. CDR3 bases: TGTGCCACCAGCCCAGGTCAGGGGGCTCGCTACACCTTC. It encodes CATSPGQGARYTF.

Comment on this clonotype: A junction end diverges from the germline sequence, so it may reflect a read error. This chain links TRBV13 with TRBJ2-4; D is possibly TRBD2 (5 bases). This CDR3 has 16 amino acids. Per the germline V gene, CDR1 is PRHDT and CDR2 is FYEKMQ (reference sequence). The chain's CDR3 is CASSLTTNLAKNVQYF. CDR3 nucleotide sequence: TGTGCCAGCAGCTTAACCACCAACCTAGCCAAAAACGTTCAGTACTTC.

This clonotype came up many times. Here the CDR3 DNA reads TGCGCCAGCAGCTCCGGACAGGGTAATCAGCCCCAGCATTTT. Its translation: CASSSGQGNQPQHF. The chain combines TRBV5-1 with TRBJ1-5; 8 positions agree with TRBD1. Trimming cost V 3 bases and J 4 bases; bases outside gene matches: 3. This CDR3 has 14 residues. CDR1 is SGHRS and CDR2 is YFSETQ in the germline V gene.

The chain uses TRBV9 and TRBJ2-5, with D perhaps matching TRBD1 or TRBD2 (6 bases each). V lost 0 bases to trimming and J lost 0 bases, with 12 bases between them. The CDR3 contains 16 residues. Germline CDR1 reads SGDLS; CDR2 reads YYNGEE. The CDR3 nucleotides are TGTGCCAGCAGCGTAGACGAAGGGGGGCACCAAGAGACCCAGTACTTC. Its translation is CASSVDEGGHQETQYF.

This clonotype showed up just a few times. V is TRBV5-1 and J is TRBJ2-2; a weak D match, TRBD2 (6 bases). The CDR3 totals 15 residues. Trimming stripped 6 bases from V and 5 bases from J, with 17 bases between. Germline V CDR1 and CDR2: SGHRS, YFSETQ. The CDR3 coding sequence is TGCGCCAGCACCACCACGGGAGATCGGACCGGGGAGCTGTTTTTT. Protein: CASTTTGDRTGELFF. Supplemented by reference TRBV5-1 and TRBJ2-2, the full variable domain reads KAGVTQTPRYLIKTRGQQVTLSCSPISGHRSVSWYQQTPGQGLQFLFEYFSETQRNKGNFPGRFSGRQFSNSRSEMNVSTLELGDSALYLCASTTTGDRTGELFFGEGSRLTVL.

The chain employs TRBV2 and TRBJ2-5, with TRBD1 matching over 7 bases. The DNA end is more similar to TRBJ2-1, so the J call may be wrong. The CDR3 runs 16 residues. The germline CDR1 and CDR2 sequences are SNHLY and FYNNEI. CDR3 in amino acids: CASSGKGAVSFNEQFF. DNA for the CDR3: TGTGCCAGCAGTGGGAAGGGGGCCGTCTCTTTCAATGAGCAGTTCTTC.

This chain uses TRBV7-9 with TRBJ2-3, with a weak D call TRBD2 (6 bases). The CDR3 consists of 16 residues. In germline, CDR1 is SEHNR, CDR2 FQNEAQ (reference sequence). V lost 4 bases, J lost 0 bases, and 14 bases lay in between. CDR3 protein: CASSYVSGPSTDTQYF. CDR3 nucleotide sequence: TGTGCCAGCAGCTACGTTAGCGGTCCTAGCACAGATACGCAGTATTTT.

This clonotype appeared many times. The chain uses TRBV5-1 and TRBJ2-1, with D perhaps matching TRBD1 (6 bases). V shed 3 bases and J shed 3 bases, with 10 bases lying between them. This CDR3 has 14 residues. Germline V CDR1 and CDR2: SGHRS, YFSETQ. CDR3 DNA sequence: TGCGCCAGCAGCTCAACAGGGATCTACAATGAGCAGTTCTTC. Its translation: CASSSTGIYNEQFF. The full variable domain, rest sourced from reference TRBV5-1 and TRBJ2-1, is KAGVTQTPRYLIKTRGQQVTLSCSPISGHRSVSWYQQTPGQGLQFLFEYFSETQRNKGNFPGRFSGRQFSNSRSEMNVSTLELGDSALYLCASSSTGIYNEQFFGPGTRLTVL.

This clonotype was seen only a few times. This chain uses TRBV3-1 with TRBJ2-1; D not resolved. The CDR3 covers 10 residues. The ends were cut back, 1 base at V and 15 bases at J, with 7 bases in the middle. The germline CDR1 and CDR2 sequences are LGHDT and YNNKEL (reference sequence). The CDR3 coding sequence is TGTGCCAGCAGCCAAGCGGATATGTTCTTC. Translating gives CASSQADMFF.

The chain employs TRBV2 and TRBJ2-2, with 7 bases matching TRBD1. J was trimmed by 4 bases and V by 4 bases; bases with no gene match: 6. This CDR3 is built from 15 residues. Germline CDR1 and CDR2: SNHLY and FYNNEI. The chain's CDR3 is CASSAGTAATGELFF. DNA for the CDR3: TGTGCCAGCAGTGCCGGGACAGCGGCCACCGGGGAGCTGTTTTTT.

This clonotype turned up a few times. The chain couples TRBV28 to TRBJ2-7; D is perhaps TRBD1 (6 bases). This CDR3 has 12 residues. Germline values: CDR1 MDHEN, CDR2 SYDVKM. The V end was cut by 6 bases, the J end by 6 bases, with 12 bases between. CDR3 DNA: TGTGCCAGCAGGAGGGGGTTAGGCGAGCAGTACTTC. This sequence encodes CASRRGLGEQYF.

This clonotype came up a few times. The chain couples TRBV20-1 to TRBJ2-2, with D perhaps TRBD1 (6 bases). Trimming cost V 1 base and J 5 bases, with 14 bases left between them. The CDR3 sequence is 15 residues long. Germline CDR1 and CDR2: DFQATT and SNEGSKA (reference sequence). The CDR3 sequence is CSARGQEPGTGELFF. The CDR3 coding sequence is TGCAGTGCTAGAGGACAGGAGCCAGGAACCGGGGAGCTGTTTTTT.

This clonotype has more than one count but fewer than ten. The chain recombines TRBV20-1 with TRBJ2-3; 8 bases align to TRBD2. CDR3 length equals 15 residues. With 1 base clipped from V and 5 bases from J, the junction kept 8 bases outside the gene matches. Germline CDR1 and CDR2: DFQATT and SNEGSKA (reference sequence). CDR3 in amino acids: CSARVDSGMGDTQYF. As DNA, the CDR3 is TGCAGTGCTAGAGTCGATAGCGGGATGGGAGATACGCAGTATTTT.

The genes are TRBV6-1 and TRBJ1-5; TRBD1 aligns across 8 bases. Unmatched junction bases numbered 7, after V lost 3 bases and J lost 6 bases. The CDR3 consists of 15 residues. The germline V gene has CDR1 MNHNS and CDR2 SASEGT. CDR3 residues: CASSEGRDRGQPQHF. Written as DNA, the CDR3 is TGTGCCAGCAGTGAGGGGCGTGACAGGGGTCAGCCCCAGCATTTT.

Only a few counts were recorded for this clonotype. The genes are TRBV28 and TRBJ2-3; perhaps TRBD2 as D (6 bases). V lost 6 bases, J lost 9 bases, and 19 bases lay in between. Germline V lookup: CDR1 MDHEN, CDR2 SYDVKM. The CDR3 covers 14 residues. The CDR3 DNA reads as TGTGCCAGCAGCCGCGGGGCCCGCGCGGGAACGCAGTATTTT. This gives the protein CASSRGARAGTQYF.

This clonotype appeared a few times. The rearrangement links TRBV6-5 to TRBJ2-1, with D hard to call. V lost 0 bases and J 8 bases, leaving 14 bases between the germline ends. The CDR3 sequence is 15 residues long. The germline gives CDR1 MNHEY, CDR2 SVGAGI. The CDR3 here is CASSYSILMAHEQFF. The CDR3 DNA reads TGTGCCAGCAGTTACTCGATTTTGATGGCCCATGAGCAGTTCTTC.

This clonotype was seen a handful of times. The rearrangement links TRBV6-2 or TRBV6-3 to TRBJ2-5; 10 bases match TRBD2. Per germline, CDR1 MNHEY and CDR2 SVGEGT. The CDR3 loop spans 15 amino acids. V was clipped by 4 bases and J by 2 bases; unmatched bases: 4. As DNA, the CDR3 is TGTGCCAGCAGTTGCGGGACTAGCGATCAAGAGACCCAGTACTTC. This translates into CASSCGTSDQETQYF.

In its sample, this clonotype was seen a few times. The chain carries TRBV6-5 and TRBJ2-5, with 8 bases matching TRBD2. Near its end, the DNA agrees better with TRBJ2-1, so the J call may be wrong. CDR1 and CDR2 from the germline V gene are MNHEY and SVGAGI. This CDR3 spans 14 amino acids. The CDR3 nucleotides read TGTGCCAGCAGGATTACTAGCGGAGACAATGAGCAGTTCTTC. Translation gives CASRITSGDNEQFF.

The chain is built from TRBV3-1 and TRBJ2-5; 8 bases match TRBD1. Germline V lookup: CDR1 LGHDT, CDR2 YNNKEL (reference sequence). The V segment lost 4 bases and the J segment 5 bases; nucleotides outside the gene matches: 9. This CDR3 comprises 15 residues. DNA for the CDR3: TGTGCCAGCAGCCGAGCGACAGGGGCCAGGGAGACCCAGTACTTC. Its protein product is CASSRATGARETQYF.

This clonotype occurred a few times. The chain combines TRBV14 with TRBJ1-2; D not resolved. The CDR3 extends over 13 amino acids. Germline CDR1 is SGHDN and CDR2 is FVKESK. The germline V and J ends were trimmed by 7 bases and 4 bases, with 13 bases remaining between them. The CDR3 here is CASTIFPGYGYTF. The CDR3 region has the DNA TGTGCCAGCACTATTTTCCCCGGCTATGGCTACACCTTC.

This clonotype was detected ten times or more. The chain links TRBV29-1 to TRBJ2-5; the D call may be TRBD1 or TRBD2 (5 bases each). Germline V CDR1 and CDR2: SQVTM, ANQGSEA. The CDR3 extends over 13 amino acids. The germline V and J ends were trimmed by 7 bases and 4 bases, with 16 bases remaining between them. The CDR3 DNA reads TGCAGCGCGGGGACCCTAAGAGGAGAGACCCAGTACTTC. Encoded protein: CSAGTLRGETQYF.

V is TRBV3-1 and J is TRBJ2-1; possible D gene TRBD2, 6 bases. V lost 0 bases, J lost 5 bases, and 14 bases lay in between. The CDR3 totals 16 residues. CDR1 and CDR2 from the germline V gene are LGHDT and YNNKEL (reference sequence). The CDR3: CASSQERLARHNEQFF. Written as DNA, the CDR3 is TGTGCCAGCAGCCAAGAAAGGCTAGCGAGGCACAATGAGCAGTTCTTC.

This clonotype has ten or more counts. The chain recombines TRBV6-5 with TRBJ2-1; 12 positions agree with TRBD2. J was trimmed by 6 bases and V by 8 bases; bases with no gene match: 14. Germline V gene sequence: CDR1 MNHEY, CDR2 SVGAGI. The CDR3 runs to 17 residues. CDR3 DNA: TGTGCCAGCCACTCGAGCGGACTAGCGGGATCGGTCAATGAGCAGTTCTTC. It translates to CASHSSGLAGSVNEQFF.

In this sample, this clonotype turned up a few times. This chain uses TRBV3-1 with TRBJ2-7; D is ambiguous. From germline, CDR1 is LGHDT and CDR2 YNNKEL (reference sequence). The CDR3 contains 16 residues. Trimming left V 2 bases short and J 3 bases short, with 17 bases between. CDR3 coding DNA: TGTGCCAGCAGCCAACAAACCACACGATTCCTCTACGAGCAGTACTTC. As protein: CASSQQTTRFLYEQYF.

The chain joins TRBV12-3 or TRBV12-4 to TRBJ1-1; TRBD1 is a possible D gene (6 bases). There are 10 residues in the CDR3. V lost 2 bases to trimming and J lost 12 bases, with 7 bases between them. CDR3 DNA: TGTGCCAGCAGTTTAAGGGACACTTTCTTT. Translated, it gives CASSLRDTFF.

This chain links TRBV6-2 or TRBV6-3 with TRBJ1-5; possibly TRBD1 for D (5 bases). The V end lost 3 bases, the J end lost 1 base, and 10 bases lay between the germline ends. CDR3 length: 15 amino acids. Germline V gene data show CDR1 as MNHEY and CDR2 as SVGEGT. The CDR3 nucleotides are TGTGCCAGCAGTTATAACGAGGGGAGCAATCAGCCCCAGCATTTT. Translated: CASSYNEGSNQPQHF.